This T cell receptor (beta chain) originates from a study of Ad26.COV2.S vaccination and SARS-CoV-2 variants. Study-level background: Ad26.COV2.S given intramuscularly, once or twice 56 days apart. Study-level points and caveats: Reportedly, after vaccination the spike-specific CD8+ and CD4+ T cell responses displayed substantial breadth. Participants given vaccine showed non-spike TCR breadth similar to that of placebo recipients.

Treatment denoted: some 20 received Ad26.COV2.S at low or high dose, single or two shots; 5 received placebo; per-sample allocation not given. Day 63 after the first injection of vaccine or placebo was the sampling time. This vaccine is an Ad26 vector that expresses the Wuhan-strain SARS-CoV-2 spike. CDR3 length equals 14 residues. Germline CDR1 reads KGHSH; CDR2 reads LQKENI. Between the trimmed V and J ends, which lost 5 bases and 4 bases, there was a span of 12 bases. Repertoires were generated with immunoSEQ multiplex PCR, while TCRdb's copy carries only in-frame clones and drops some. Of around 300,000 clones in the sample, 90% were seen once. As to this clone: The antigen is not known.

The source is a person aged 18-60 years who received the Ad26.COV2.S COVID-19 vaccine or a placebo. The chain couples TRBV18 to TRBJ1-5, with D unclear. Sequencing was performed on peripheral blood, taken in a trial of Ad26.COV2.S vaccine versus placebo. The CDR3 nucleotides read TGTGCCAGCTCAACCCGGCCCTTTAATCAGCCCCAGCATTTT. Protein sequence: CASSTRPFNQPQHF.